The 21 T cell receptor beta chains below were found in one sample sequenced in a study of blood T cells in healthy people across ages. With a J-beta primer mix and a sample-barcoded 5' primer, a second PCR ran roughly 7 to 11 cycles. One entry per CDR3 protein, called by TCRdb with MiXCR from the 5' RACE reads. This sample has some 900,000 distinct CDR3 sequences, with 25% to 35% found just once. The source material was blood. The receptors were sampled from a woman of 80 years or more in good health.

A word on this clonotype: Because it lacks the conserved phenylalanine or tryptophan at the end, this CDR3 is likely a read error. The V and J genes are TRBV5-4 and TRBJ2-1; TRBD1 matches at 7 bases. The J call is doubtful: the DNA matches TRBJ2-7 better. The CDR3 has 15 residues. Germline loops: CDR1 SGHNT, CDR2 YYREEE (reference sequence). The CDR3 DNA is TGTGCCAGCAGCCGGCCGGGACAGCGTTACAATGAGCAGTACATC. Protein sequence: CASSRPGQRYNEQYI.

At least ten counts were recorded for this clonotype. The chain has TRBV3-1 and TRBJ2-5; 10 bases agree with TRBD2. Germline loops: CDR1 LGHDT, CDR2 YNNKEL (reference sequence). The trim removed 1 base at V and 2 bases at J, leaving 4 bases unmatched. This CDR3 comprises 16 residues. The CDR3 reads CASSQVGLAVQETQYF. The CDR3 coding sequence is TGTGCCAGCAGCCAAGTCGGACTAGCGGTACAAGAGACCCAGTACTTC.

Points on this clonotype: A much larger clone is a single base away; this may be a read error. The chain couples TRBV9 to TRBJ2-1; D uncertain. This CDR3 is 13 amino acids long. V lost 2 bases and J lost 5, with 8 bases in between. Germline-derived CDR1 and CDR2 are SGDLS and YYNGEE. The CDR3 DNA follows: TGTGCCAGCAGCGTCGGGCAGAACAATGAGCAGTTCTTC. It yields the protein CASSVGQNNEQFF.

On this clonotype: A much bigger clone sits one base away, suggesting this may be a read error. V is TRBV10-3 and J is TRBJ2-3; 10 positions match TRBD2. Germline CDR1 and CDR2: ENHRY and SYGVKD. This CDR3 has 15 residues. CDR3 loop: CAVSERGGRGDTQYF. The CDR3, as DNA: TGTGCCGTCAGTGAGCGGGGGGGCCGTGGAGATACGCAGTATTTT.

Note on this clonotype: At one end the junction does not follow the germline gene, possibly because of a read error. The chain combines TRBV7-8 with TRBJ2-2; a weak D match, TRBD2 (6 bases). Germline values: CDR1 SGHVS, CDR2 FQNEAQ. The CDR3 covers 20 residues. In nucleotides, the CDR3 is TGTGCCAGCAGCTGGACACTTGGATACGGACGGGGGTTGAACGCCGGGGAGCTGTTTTTT. Protein product: CASSWTLGYGRGLNAGELFF.

In its sample, this clonotype was seen many times. This sequence may be a read error, since a much larger clone differs from it by one base. The genes are TRBV2 and TRBJ2-1; perhaps TRBD2 as D (7 bases). The CDR3 is 16 amino acids. Deletions cut 7 bases from V and 4 bases from J, with 20 bases between. Germline assignment: CDR1 SNHLY and CDR2 FYNNEI. CDR3 bases: TGTGCCAGCAACGATTTGGGGGGGCTCCCTTACAATGAGCAGTTCTTC. This sequence encodes CASNDLGGLPYNEQFF.

This sequence joins TRBV7-2 and TRBJ1-6, with no clear D. V was shortened by 4 bases and J by 9 bases, with 7 bases between the two germline ends. The CDR3 covers 12 residues. Germline assignment: CDR1 SGHTA and CDR2 FQGNSA. This chain's CDR3 is CASSSYVSPLHF. The CDR3 DNA reads TGTGCCAGCAGCTCCTACGTTTCACCCCTCCACTTT.

Note on this clonotype: One end of the junction fails to match germline, which may point to a read error. The chain is built from TRBV29-1 and TRBJ1-1; unclear D gene. Germline values: CDR1 SQVTM, CDR2 ANQGSEA. This CDR3 has 13 amino acids. The CDR3 nucleotides are TGCAGCGTTGCTCGGGCAGCAGACACCGAAGCTTTCTTT. It encodes CSVARAADTEAFF.

This clonotype was observed at least ten times. This sequence joins TRBV11-2 and TRBJ2-5; 7 bases align to TRBD2. The CDR3 loop spans 15 amino acids. Trimming cost V 3 bases and J 2 bases; bases outside gene matches: 6. Germline-derived CDR1 and CDR2 are SGHAT and FQNNGV. The CDR3 DNA reads as TGTGCCAGCAGCTTCCACCCCGGGGGGCAAGAGACCCAGTACTTC. Its translation is CASSFHPGGQETQYF.

This chain uses TRBV7-2 with TRBJ1-2, with a tentative D call TRBD1 (5 bases). CDR1 is SGHTA and CDR2 is FQGNSA in the germline V gene. Trimming left V 3 bases short and J 2 bases short, with 16 bases between. The CDR3 runs 16 residues. The CDR3 loop reads CASSFSRLRANYGYTF. The CDR3 coding sequence is TGTGCCAGCAGCTTTTCCCGGCTCAGGGCGAACTATGGCTACACCTTC.

Regarding this clonotype: This could be a read error, since a much larger clone is one nucleotide away. V and J are TRBV5-1 and TRBJ2-6, with D tentatively TRBD1 or TRBD2 (5 bases each). From germline, CDR1 is SGHRS and CDR2 YFSETQ. This CDR3 contains 18 residues. For the CDR3, the DNA is TGCGCCAGCAGCGAACGGGGACGTCGAATCTCTGGGGCCAACGTCCGGACTTTC. Its translation: CASSERGRRISGANVRTF. Using reference TRBV5-1 and TRBJ2-6 for the parts outside the CDR3, the full variable domain is KAGVTQTPRYLIKTRGQQVTLSCSPISGHRSVSWYQQTPGQGLQFLFEYFSETQRNKGNFPGRFSGRQFSNSRSEMNVSTLELGDSALYLCASSERGRRISGANVRTFGAGSRLTVL.

This chain uses TRBV6-1 with TRBJ2-7, with 11 bases lining up with TRBD1. Looked up from germline, CDR1 is MNHNS and CDR2 is SASEGT. This CDR3 comprises 16 residues. V was clipped by 3 bases and J by 0 bases; unmatched bases: 4. Written as DNA, the CDR3 is TGTGCCAGCAGTGAGGTTGGACAGGGGGCCTCCTACGAGCAGTACTTC. It specifies CASSEVGQGASYEQYF.

This clonotype was recorded many times. V and J are TRBV5-1 and TRBJ2-5; TRBD1 aligns across 10 bases. Germline V gene data show CDR1 as SGHRS and CDR2 as YFSETQ. The ends lost 3 bases at V and 1 base at J; junction bases unmatched: 6. This CDR3 is built from 16 residues. The CDR3 sequence: CASSSDGQGGQETQYF. The CDR3 nucleotides are TGCGCCAGCAGCTCGGACGGACAGGGGGGCCAAGAGACCCAGTACTTC.

The chain carries TRBV13 and TRBJ2-5, with TRBD1 as a possible D gene (6 bases). Trimming took 0 bases from V and 2 from J, leaving 10 bases between them. Germline lookup yields CDR1 PRHDT and CDR2 FYEKMQ (reference sequence). This CDR3 contains 15 residues. CDR3 sequence reads: CASSLGFTGQETQYF. For the CDR3, the DNA is TGTGCCAGCAGCTTAGGGTTTACAGGGCAAGAGACCCAGTACTTC. Together with reference TRBV13 and TRBJ2-5, the CDR3 gives the full variable domain: AAGVIQSPRHLIKEKRETATLKCYPIPRHDTVYWYQQGPGQDPQFLISFYEKMQSDKGSIPDRFSAQQFSDYHSELNMSSLELGDSALYFCASSLGFTGQETQYFGPGTRLLVL.

Details on this clonotype: A much larger clone differs from this one at a single base, so this may be a read error. The chain couples TRBV4-1 to TRBJ2-7; D may be TRBD1 (5 bases). CDR1 is MGHRA and CDR2 is YSYEKL in the germline V gene. Trimming took 0 bases from V and 10 from J, leaving 13 bases between them. The CDR3 loop spans 13 amino acids. Here the CDR3 reads CASSQEGYRSQYF. CDR3 DNA: TGCGCCAGCAGCCAAGAGGGGTACAGGTCCCAGTACTTC.

This clonotype has at least ten counts. This chain connects TRBV3-1 to TRBJ1-4; TRBD1 might be the D (5 bases). CDR3 size: 13 residues. V lost 4 bases, J lost 8 bases, and 11 bases lay in between. In germline, CDR1 is LGHDT, CDR2 YNNKEL (reference sequence). The CDR3 bases are TGTGCCAGCAGCCTCCCGACAGACGAAAAACTGTTTTTT. Translated: CASSLPTDEKLFF.

This clonotype was detected ten times or more. V usage is TRBV11-2 and J usage is TRBJ2-1, with 9 bases aligning to TRBD1. CDR1 is SGHAT, CDR2 FQNNGV, per germline. The CDR3 has 16 amino acids. V gave up 5 bases and J gave up 4 bases; unmatched junction bases: 9. The CDR3 nucleotides read TGTGCCAGCAGCACGAGGACAGGGGCGGCTTACAATGAGCAGTTCTTC. It translates to CASSTRTGAAYNEQFF. Full variable domain (remainder filled in from reference TRBV11-2 and TRBJ2-1): EAGVAQSPRYKIIEKRQSVAFWCNPISGHATLYWYQQILGQGPKLLIQFQNNGVVDDSQLPKDRFSAERLKGVDSTLKIQPAKLEDSAVYLCASSTRTGAAYNEQFFGPGTRLTVL.

The gene calls are TRBV9 and TRBJ2-5, with 11 bases that match TRBD1. The CDR3 length is 15 residues. The germline V gene encodes CDR1 SGDLS and CDR2 YYNGEE. Trimming cost V 4 bases and J 11 bases; bases outside gene matches: 13. CDR3 coding DNA: TGTGCCAGCAGCATCGGACAGGGGGCTTACAATGAGCAGTACTTC. It codes for CASSIGQGAYNEQYF.

This clonotype was counted at least ten times. This rearrangement joins TRBV7-6 to TRBJ2-7; no definite D call. Trimming removed 5 bases at V and 1 base at J, with 12 bases between. The germline V gene encodes CDR1 SGHVS and CDR2 FNYEAQ. This CDR3 comprises 14 residues. This CDR3 reads CASSRSLSSYEQYF. DNA for the CDR3: TGTGCCAGCAGCCGGTCCTTATCTTCCTACGAGCAGTACTTC.

This chain uses TRBV6-5 with TRBJ2-5; D not certain. The CDR3 consists of 18 residues. V was pared by 0 bases and J by 1 base, with 18 bases between. Germline CDR1 reads MNHEY; CDR2 reads SVGAGI. In DNA, the CDR3 is TGTGCCAGCAGTTACTCGGTCCCCGGGCGGCTAATCCAAGAGACCCAGTACTTC. This encodes CASSYSVPGRLIQETQYF.

In this sample, this clonotype turned up many times. V usage is TRBV6-2 or TRBV6-3 and J usage is TRBJ1-2; D may be TRBD1 (5 bases). This CDR3 is built from 20 residues. V lost 10 bases and J lost 0, with 33 bases in between. Per germline, CDR1 MNHEY and CDR2 SVGEGT. This chain's CDR3 is CAMLSSSRPKRGRANYGYTF. The CDR3 DNA follows: TGTGCCATGCTAAGCTCCTCCAGACCCAAACGGGGGAGAGCTAACTATGGCTACACCTTC.